The rows below give T cell receptor beta chains drawn from one sample of a study of CD8 T cells in Susac syndrome. TCRdb re-called the immunoSEQ multiplex PCR reads with MiXCR, one entry per CDR3 protein. The sample shows over 95,000 distinct CDR3 sequences, around 90% of them seen only once. Material: CD4+ T cells from PBMCs. These receptors all come from a human donor in good health. CDR3s include the opening cysteine and the closing phenylalanine or tryptophan. The order of the fields is V gene, J gene, clone size, D gene, CDR3 protein, CDR3 DNA. The D gene is left open where the match is weak. The size field is filled for only some rows; it gives once, few, many or a size class.

V gene: TRBV29-1; J gene: TRBJ2-7; clone size: -; D gene: -; CDR3 protein: CSVVIGRSYEQYF; CDR3 DNA: TGCAGCGTTGTAATAGGCAGGTCCTACGAGCAGTACTTC
V gene: TRBV18; J gene: TRBJ2-5; clone size: -; D gene: TRBD1; CDR3 protein: CASSSRPGQGLRGQETQYF; CDR3 DNA: TGTGCCAGCTCATCTCGACCGGGACAGGGCCTAAGGGGCCAAGAGACCCAGTACTTC
V gene: TRBV20-1; J gene: TRBJ2-1; clone size: -; D gene: -; CDR3 protein: CSANDLRGNSYNEQFF; CDR3 DNA: TGCAGTGCTAACGACCTTAGGGGGAACTCCTACAATGAGCAGTTCTTC
V gene: TRBV12-3/TRBV12-4; J gene: TRBJ1-1; clone size: -; D gene: -; CDR3 protein: CASSSGLSRAEAFF; CDR3 DNA: TGTGCCAGCAGTTCGGGGTTGAGCCGGGCTGAAGCTTTCTTT
V gene: TRBV12-3/TRBV12-4; J gene: TRBJ2-7; clone size: once; D gene: -; CDR3 protein: CASSPGQSAWEQYF; CDR3 DNA: TGTGCCAGCAGTCCCGGACAGTCAGCGTGGGAGCAGTACTTC
V gene: TRBV6-1; J gene: TRBJ1-1; clone size: -; D gene: -; CDR3 protein: CASSARATGTEAFF; CDR3 DNA: TGTGCCAGCAGTGCGCGGGCCACCGGCACTGAAGCTTTCTTT
V gene: TRBV20-1; J gene: TRBJ2-5; clone size: -; D gene: -; CDR3 protein: CSAVADLQETQYF; CDR3 DNA: TGCAGTGCCGTAGCGGACCTCCAAGAGACCCAGTACTTC
V gene: TRBV27; J gene: TRBJ1-4; clone size: once; D gene: -; CDR3 protein: CASSLQRGPGTNEKLFF; CDR3 DNA: TGTGCCAGCAGCCTACAACGGGGCCCGGGAACTAATGAAAAACTGTTTTTT
V gene: TRBV21-1; J gene: TRBJ2-7; clone size: -; D gene: -; CDR3 protein: CASSLLAGGRGSEQYF; CDR3 DNA: TGTGCCAGCAGCCTCCTAGCTGGCGGGAGGGGGTCTGAGCAGTACTTC
V gene: TRBV9; J gene: TRBJ2-3; clone size: -; D gene: -; CDR3 protein: CASSGRDGSTDTQYF; CDR3 DNA: TGTGCCAGCAGCGGCCGGGACGGTAGCACAGATACGCAGTATTTT
V gene: TRBV10-3; J gene: TRBJ1-5; clone size: -; D gene: -; CDR3 protein: CAISERQNNQPQHF; CDR3 DNA: TGTGCCATCAGTGAACGACAGAACAATCAGCCCCAGCATTTT
V gene: TRBV6-5; J gene: TRBJ2-7; clone size: -; D gene: TRBD1; CDR3 protein: CASSYRFRQGSYEQYF; CDR3 DNA: TGTGCCAGCAGTTACCGTTTCCGACAGGGGAGCTACGAGCAGTACTTC
V gene: TRBV25-1; J gene: TRBJ1-4; clone size: -; D gene: -; CDR3 protein: CASSAEKLFF; CDR3 DNA: TGTGCCAGCAGTGCAGAAAAACTGTTTTTT
V gene: TRBV20-1; J gene: TRBJ2-7; clone size: -; D gene: TRBD2; CDR3 protein: CSATRAGGSSREQYF; CDR3 DNA: TGCAGTGCTACGAGAGCGGGAGGCTCCTCGCGGGAGCAGTACTTC
V gene: TRBV24-1; J gene: TRBJ2-1; clone size: -; D gene: TRBD2; CDR3 protein: CATSEREGYNEQFF; CDR3 DNA: TGTGCCACCAGTGAGCGGGAGGGCTACAATGAGCAGTTCTTC
V gene: TRBV7-2; J gene: TRBJ2-6; clone size: -; D gene: -; CDR3 protein: CASSLEGGSGANVLTF; CDR3 DNA: TGTGCCAGCAGCTTAGAAGGTGGCTCTGGGGCCAACGTCCTGACTTTC
V gene: TRBV3-1; J gene: TRBJ1-1; clone size: -; D gene: -; CDR3 protein: CASSQGLGDTEAFF; CDR3 DNA: TGTGCCAGCAGCCAAGGGTTAGGGGACACTGAAGCTTTCTTT
V gene: TRBV5-6; J gene: TRBJ1-1; clone size: -; D gene: -; CDR3 protein: CASSSPGGVDTEAFF; CDR3 DNA: TGTGCCAGCAGCTCGCCGGGGGGGGTCGACACTGAAGCTTTCTTT
V gene: TRBV15; J gene: TRBJ2-5; clone size: once; D gene: -; CDR3 protein: CATGNGILETQYF; CDR3 DNA: TGTGCCACCGGGAATGGGATCCTAGAGACCCAGTACTTC
V gene: TRBV25-1; J gene: TRBJ2-2; clone size: -; D gene: TRBD1; CDR3 protein: CASSGTGNTGELFF; CDR3 DNA: TGTGCCAGCAGCGGGACAGGGAACACCGGGGAGCTGTTTTTT
V gene: TRBV3-1; J gene: TRBJ2-6; clone size: -; D gene: TRBD2; CDR3 protein: CASSALGGRLSGANVLTF; CDR3 DNA: TGTGCCAGCAGCGCCTTGGGCGGGAGACTTTCTGGGGCCAACGTCCTGACTTTC
V gene: TRBV5-4; J gene: TRBJ2-3; clone size: -; D gene: TRBD1; CDR3 protein: CASSPNRGSLNLPDTQYF; CDR3 DNA: TGTGCCAGCAGCCCCAACAGGGGAAGTCTTAACCTCCCAGATACGCAGTATTTT
V gene: TRBV29-1; J gene: TRBJ2-1; clone size: once; D gene: TRBD2; CDR3 protein: CSVEGLPRGLYNEQFF; CDR3 DNA: TGCAGCGTTGAGGGACTACCCCGGGGTCTCTACAATGAGCAGTTCTTC